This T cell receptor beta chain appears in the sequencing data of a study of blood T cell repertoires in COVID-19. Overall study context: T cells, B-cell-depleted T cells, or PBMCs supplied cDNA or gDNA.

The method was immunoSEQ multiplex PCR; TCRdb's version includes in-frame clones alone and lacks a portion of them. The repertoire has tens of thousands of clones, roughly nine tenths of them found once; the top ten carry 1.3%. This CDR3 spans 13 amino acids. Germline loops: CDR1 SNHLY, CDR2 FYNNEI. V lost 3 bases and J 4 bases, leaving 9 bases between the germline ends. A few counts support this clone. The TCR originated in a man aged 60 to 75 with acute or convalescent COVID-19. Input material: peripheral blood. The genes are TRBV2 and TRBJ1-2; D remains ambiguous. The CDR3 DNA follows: TGTGCCAGCAGTGATTATGGGCCCTATGGCTACACCTTC. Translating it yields CASSDYGPYGYTF.